One T cell receptor (beta chain) is described in this entry. What it recognizes is unknown. This sample was included in a study of T cell responses to AZD1222 COVID-19 vaccine. The study's findings and limits: Baseline serostatus was positive in only five to seven AZD1222 recipients. Sampled repertoires all dated from after the peak T cell response. Regions 160-218 and 743-854 dominated among vaccine-associated CD4 TCRs spanning spike.

Germline CDR1 is SEHNR and CDR2 is FQNEAQ (reference sequence). V was pared by 5 bases and J by 4 bases, with 18 bases between. The CDR3 consists of 16 residues. Produced via immunoSEQ multiplex PCR; TCRdb's table is partial and in-frame only. The table has around 110,000 clones, approximately 85% seen once. The sample in question was peripheral blood, obtained on day 0 of MenACWY control vaccination. This receptor was obtained from an adult in good health. V gene TRBV7-9 combines with J gene TRBJ1-5; perhaps TRBD1 as D (5 bases). The CDR3 here is CASSKEDSLGNQPQHF. The DNA for the CDR3 is TGTGCCAGCAGCAAAGAAGACAGTCTCGGGAATCAGCCCCAGCATTTT.